One and the same sample provided the 6 T cell receptor beta chains below, sequenced in a study of blood T cell repertoires in COVID-19. Produced via immunoSEQ multiplex PCR; TCRdb's table is partial and in-frame only. The table records about 140,000 clones, over 70% of them present only once. The sample comprised peripheral blood. All receptors derive from an older woman with acute or convalescent COVID-19.

This clone was seen only a few times. The genes are TRBV19 and TRBJ1-5; D not certain. The CDR3 has 17 amino acids. Germline CDR1 is LNHDA and CDR2 is SQIVND (reference sequence). Trimming took off 5 bases at V and 0 bases at J, with 17 bases between the two ends. CDR3 bases: TGTGCCAGTAGTCCCCGAGGGAGGATGCATAGCAATCAGCCCCAGCATTTT. Its translation is CASSPRGRMHSNQPQHF.

As regards this clone: The sample has other DNA sequences that encode this CDR3 too. The chain couples TRBV12-3 or TRBV12-4 to TRBJ1-3, with no clear D. The CDR3 runs to 12 residues. Trimming pared 3 bases from V and 3 bases from J, leaving 3 bases between. The CDR3 DNA follows: TGTGCCAGCAGTTTTAGTGGAAACACCATATATTTT. This sequence encodes CASSFSGNTIYF.

This clone was recorded a few times. J is TRBJ2-5 and V is TRBV7-2, with 10 positions matching TRBD1. V was pared by 5 bases and J by 2 bases, with 8 bases of the junction left unmatched. The CDR3 covers 16 residues. CDR1 is SGHTA and CDR2 is FQGNSA in the germline V gene. CDR3 nucleotides: TGTGCCAGCAGCCCAAGGACAGGGGGAATACAAGAGACCCAGTACTTC. This codes for CASSPRTGGIQETQYF.

V is TRBV28 and J is TRBJ1-2, with D possibly TRBD1 on 6 matching bases. Germline assignment: CDR1 MDHEN and CDR2 SYDVKM. CDR3 length: 13 residues. V was shortened by 3 bases and J by 8 bases, with 13 bases between the two germline ends. The CDR3, as DNA: TGTGCCAGCAGTTTGGTACAGGGTTGGGGCTACACCTTC. It is translated as CASSLVQGWGYTF.

The CDR3 reads CASSPEGQGGNEQFF. CDR3 coding DNA: TGTGCCAGCTCACCAGAGGGACAGGGGGGGAATGAGCAGTTCTTC. V usage is TRBV18 and J usage is TRBJ2-1, with TRBD1 identical over 11 bases. The trim removed 2 bases at V and 7 bases at J, leaving 4 bases unmatched. The V gene's germline CDR1 is KGHSH and CDR2 LQKENI. The length of the CDR3 is 15 residues.

The V and J genes are TRBV19 and TRBJ2-6, with 12 bases fitting TRBD2. Per the germline V gene, CDR1 is LNHDA and CDR2 is SQIVND (reference sequence). With V trimmed by 7 bases and J by 2 bases, 6 bases remained unmatched. The CDR3 consists of 17 residues. This CDR3 is CASKAGLAGTGANVLTF. The DNA of the CDR3 is TGTGCCAGTAAAGCCGGACTAGCGGGAACTGGGGCCAACGTCCTGACTTTC.